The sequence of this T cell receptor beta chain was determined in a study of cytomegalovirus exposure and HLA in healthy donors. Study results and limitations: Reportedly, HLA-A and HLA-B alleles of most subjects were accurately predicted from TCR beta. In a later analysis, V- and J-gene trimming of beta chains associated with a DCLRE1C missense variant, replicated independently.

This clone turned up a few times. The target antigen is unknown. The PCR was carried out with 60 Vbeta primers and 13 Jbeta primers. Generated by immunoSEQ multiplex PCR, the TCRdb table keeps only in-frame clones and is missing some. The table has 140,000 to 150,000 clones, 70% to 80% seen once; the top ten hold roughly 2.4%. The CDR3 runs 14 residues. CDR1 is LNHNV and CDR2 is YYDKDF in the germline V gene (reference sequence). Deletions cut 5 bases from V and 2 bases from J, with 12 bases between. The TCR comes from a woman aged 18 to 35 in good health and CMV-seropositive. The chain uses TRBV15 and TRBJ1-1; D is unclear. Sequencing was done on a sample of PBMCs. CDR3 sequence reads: CATSADIVNTEAFF. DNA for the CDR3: TGTGCCACCAGCGCAGACATCGTTAACACTGAAGCTTTCTTT.